This passage covers 5 T cell receptor beta chains from one sample sequenced in a study of T cells in localized non-small cell lung cancer. Measured with immunoSEQ multiplex PCR; TCRdb has only the in-frame clones, and not every one. The sample lists about 56,000 clones, 75% to 90% occurring once. The material was peripheral blood, obtained before any cancer treatment. The receptors derive from a woman aged 35-75 years with stage I lung adenocarcinoma.

V gene TRBV13 combines with J gene TRBJ1-1; possible D gene TRBD1, 6 bases. The germline gives CDR1 PRHDT, CDR2 FYEKMQ (reference sequence). Deletions cut 9 bases from V and 5 bases from J, with 19 bases between. There are 14 residues in the CDR3. CDR3 residues: CASRGEGGRTEAFF. Written as DNA, the CDR3 is TGTGCCAGTCGGGGAGAGGGGGGTAGGACTGAAGCTTTCTTT. Using reference TRBV13 and TRBJ1-1 for the parts outside the CDR3, the full variable domain is AAGVIQSPRHLIKEKRETATLKCYPIPRHDTVYWYQQGPGQDPQFLISFYEKMQSDKGSIPDRFSAQQFSDYHSELNMSSLELGDSALYFCASRGEGGRTEAFFGQGTRLTVV.

The chain links TRBV9 to TRBJ1-2, with 8 bases that match TRBD1. CDR3 length: 15 residues. Germline trimming cut 4 bases from V and 0 bases from J; bases unmatched to any gene: 5. CDR1 and CDR2 from the germline V gene are SGDLS and YYNGEE. CDR3 residues: CASSPRTGSNYGYTF. The CDR3 nucleotides are TGTGCCAGCAGCCCGAGGACAGGGTCTAACTATGGCTACACCTTC.

The chain couples TRBV7-2 to TRBJ2-1, with D perhaps matching TRBD2 (6 bases). Germline V lookup: CDR1 SGHTA, CDR2 FQGNSA. This CDR3 region has 13 residues. V lost 10 bases and J lost 3, with 13 bases in between. CDR3 amino acids: CATMEGNYNEQFF. The CDR3 bases are TGTGCCACCATGGAGGGGAACTACAATGAGCAGTTCTTC.

This clone has just a few counts. This rearrangement joins TRBV9 to TRBJ1-1, with D maybe TRBD1 (5 bases). Trimming shortened V by 3 bases and J by 0 bases, and 12 bases separated the two germline ends. Germline values: CDR1 SGDLS, CDR2 YYNGEE. This CDR3 is 15 amino acids long. CDR3: CASSASTVLNTEAFF. CDR3 bases: TGTGCCAGCAGCGCGTCGACAGTTTTGAACACTGAAGCTTTCTTT.

V usage is TRBV6-1 and J usage is TRBJ2-7; possible D gene TRBD2, 5 bases. The CDR3 totals 13 residues. Germline V lookup: CDR1 MNHNS, CDR2 SASEGT. V was clipped by 8 bases and J by 3 bases, with 14 bases between them. The CDR3 loop is CASGRGSYYEQYF. The CDR3 DNA reads as TGTGCCAGCGGCCGGGGAAGTTACTACGAGCAGTACTTC.